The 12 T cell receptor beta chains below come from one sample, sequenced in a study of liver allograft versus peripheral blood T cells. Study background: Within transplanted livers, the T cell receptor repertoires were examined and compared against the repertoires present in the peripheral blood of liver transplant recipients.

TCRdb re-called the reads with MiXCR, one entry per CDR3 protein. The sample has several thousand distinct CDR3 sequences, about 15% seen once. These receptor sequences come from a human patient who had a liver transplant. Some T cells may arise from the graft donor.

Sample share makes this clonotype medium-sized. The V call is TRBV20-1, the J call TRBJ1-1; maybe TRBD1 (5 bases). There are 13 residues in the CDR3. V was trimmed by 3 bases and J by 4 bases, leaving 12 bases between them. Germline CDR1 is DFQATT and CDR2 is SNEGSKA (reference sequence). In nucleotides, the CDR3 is TGCAGTGCTAGGCCCGGGACCAGCACTGAAGCTTTCTTT. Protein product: CSARPGTSTEAFF.

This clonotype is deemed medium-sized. CDR3 region: CAISERGSVNTEAFF. In nucleotides, the CDR3 is TGTGCCATCAGTGAGAGAGGGTCGGTGAACACTGAAGCTTTCTTT. This chain connects TRBV10-3 to TRBJ1-1; D is uncertain. V gave up 2 bases and J gave up 0 bases, with 10 bases separating them. The CDR3 consists of 15 residues. Per the germline V gene, CDR1 is ENHRY and CDR2 is SYGVKD.

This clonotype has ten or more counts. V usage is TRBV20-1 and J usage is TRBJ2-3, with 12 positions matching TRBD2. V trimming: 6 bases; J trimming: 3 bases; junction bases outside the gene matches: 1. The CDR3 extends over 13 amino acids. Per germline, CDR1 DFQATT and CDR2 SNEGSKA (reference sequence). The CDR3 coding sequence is TGCAGTGCGACTAGCGGGGGAACAGATACGCAGTATTTT. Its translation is CSATSGGTDTQYF.

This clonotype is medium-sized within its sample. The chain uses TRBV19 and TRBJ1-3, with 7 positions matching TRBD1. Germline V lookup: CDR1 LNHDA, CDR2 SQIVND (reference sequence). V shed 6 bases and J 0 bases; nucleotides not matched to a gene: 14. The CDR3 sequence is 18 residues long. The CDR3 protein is CASSPWTGMDSSGNTIYF. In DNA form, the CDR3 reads TGTGCCAGTAGCCCGTGGACAGGAATGGACAGCTCTGGAAACACCATATATTTT.

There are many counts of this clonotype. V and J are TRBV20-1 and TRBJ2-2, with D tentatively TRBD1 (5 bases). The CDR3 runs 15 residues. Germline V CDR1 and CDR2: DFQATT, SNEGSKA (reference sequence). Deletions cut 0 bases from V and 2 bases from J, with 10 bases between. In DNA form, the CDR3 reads TGCAGTGCTAGAGACGAGACAGCAAACACCGGGGAGCTGTTTTTT. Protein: CSARDETANTGELFF.

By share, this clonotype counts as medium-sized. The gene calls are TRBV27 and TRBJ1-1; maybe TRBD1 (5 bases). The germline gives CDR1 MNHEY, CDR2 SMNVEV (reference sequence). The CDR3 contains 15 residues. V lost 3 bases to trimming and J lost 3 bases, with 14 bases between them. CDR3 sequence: CASSFGVGVDTEAFF. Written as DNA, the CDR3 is TGTGCCAGCAGTTTTGGTGTAGGGGTCGACACTGAAGCTTTCTTT.

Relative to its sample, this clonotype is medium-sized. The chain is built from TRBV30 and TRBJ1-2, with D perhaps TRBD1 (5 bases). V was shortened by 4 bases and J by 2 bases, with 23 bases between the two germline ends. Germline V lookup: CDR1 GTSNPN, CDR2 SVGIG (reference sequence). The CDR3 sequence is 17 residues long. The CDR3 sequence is CAWNHLRDQRPNYGYTF. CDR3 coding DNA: TGTGCCTGGAACCATCTCCGGGACCAAAGACCCAACTATGGCTACACCTTC.

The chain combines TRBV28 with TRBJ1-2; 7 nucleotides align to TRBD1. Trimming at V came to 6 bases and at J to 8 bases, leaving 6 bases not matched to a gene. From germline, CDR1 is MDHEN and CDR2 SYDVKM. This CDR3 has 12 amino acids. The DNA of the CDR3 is TGTGCCAGCAGGGCAGGGGGGGGAGGCTACACCTTC. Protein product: CASRAGGGGYTF.

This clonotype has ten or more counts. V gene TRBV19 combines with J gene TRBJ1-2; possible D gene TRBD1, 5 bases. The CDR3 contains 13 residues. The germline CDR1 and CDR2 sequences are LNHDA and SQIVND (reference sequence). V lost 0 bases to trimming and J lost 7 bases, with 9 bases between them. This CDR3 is CASSIDVGAGYTF. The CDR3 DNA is TGTGCCAGTAGTATAGATGTAGGGGCTGGCTACACCTTC.

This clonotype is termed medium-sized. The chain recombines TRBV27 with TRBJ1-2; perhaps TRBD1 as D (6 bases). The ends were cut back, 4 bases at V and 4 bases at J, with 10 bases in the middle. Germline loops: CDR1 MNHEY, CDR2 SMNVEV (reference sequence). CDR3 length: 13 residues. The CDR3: CASSSSRGYGYTF. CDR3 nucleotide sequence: TGTGCCAGCAGTTCAAGCAGGGGCTATGGCTACACCTTC.

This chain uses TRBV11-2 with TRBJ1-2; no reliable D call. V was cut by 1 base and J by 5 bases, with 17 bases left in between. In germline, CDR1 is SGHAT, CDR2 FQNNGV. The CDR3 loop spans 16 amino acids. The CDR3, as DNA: TGTGCCAGCAGCTTAGTCCGATCCAGGTCCCCATATGGCTACACCTTC. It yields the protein CASSLVRSRSPYGYTF.

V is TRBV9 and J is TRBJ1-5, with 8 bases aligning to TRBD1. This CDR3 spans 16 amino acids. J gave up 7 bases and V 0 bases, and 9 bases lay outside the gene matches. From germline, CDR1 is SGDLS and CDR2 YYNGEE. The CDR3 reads CASSVGGQAGGQPQHF. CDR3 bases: TGTGCCAGCAGCGTAGGGGGACAGGCGGGAGGCCAGCCCCAGCATTTT.